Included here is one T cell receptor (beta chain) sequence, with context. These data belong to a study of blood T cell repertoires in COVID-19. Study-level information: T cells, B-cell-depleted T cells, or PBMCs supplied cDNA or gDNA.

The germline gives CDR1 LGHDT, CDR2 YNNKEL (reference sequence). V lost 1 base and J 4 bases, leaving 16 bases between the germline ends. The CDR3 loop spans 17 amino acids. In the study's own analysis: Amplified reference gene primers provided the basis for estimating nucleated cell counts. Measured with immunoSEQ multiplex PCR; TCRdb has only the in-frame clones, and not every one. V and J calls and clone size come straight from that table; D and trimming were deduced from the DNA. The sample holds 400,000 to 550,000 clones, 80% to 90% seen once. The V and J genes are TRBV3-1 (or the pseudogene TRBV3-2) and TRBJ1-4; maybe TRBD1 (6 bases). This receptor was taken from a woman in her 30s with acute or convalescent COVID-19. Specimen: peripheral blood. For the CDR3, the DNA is TGTGCCAGCAGCCAAGGCCCCGGGACAAGAGATAATGAAAAACTGTTTTTT. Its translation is CASSQGPGTRDNEKLFF.